Listed here are 3 T cell receptor beta chains from one sample, sequenced in a study of Graves' ophthalmopathy and Graves' hyperthyroidism. RNA transcripts provided the template for amplifying TCR beta CDR3 regions. The first-round RT-PCR employed HTBI primers together with the Qiagen OneStep RT-PCR kit. A multiplex PCR was then performed as the second round. TCRdb re-analysed the multiplex PCR reads in MiXCR, keeping a single row per CDR3 protein. The profile covers hundreds of thousands of distinct CDR3 sequences, with about 47% appearing a single time and more than 45% taken by the ten largest. The sample comprised peripheral blood. The receptor source for this set is an adult man with Graves' ophthalmopathy.

This sequence joins TRBV20-1 and TRBJ2-7; maybe TRBD2 (6 bases). The CDR3 spans 16 residues. Germline CDR1 is DFQATT and CDR2 is SNEGSKA (reference sequence). Trimming left V 1 base short and J 2 bases short, with 18 bases between. The CDR3 loop reads CSARVLAGTTTYEQYF. CDR3 DNA: TGCAGTGCTAGAGTGTTGGCGGGAACGACCACCTACGAGCAGTACTTC.

About this clonotype itself: A junction boundary mismatches the germline segment, possibly from a read error. CDR3 amino acids: CASSQDGTVPGNTIYF. The CDR3 DNA reads TGTGCCAGCAGCCAAGACGGGACAGTACCTGGGAACACCATATATTTT. The chain carries TRBV9 and TRBJ1-3, with 7 positions matching TRBD1. CDR1 and CDR2 (germline): SGDLS, YYNGEE. CDR3 length equals 16 residues.

The chain employs TRBV12-3 or TRBV12-4 and TRBJ1-1, with a weak D call TRBD1 (5 bases). CDR3 length: 15 residues. The V gene lost 5 bases and the J gene lost 0 bases, with 13 bases spanning the gap. The chain's CDR3 is CASSPPTGLNTEAFF. CDR3 sequence (DNA): TGTGCCAGCAGTCCCCCCACGGGACTGAACACTGAAGCTTTCTTT.